The next 21 T cell receptor beta chains were all read from a single sample in a study of technical replicates of blood from a handful of donors. Assay used: immunoSEQ multiplex PCR; TCRdb lists only in-frame clones, some missing. The sample lists about 88,000 clones; 85% to 95% were seen once. The sample taken for sequencing was T cells isolated from PBMCs. Receptors originate from a human donor in good health.

The J gene is TRBJ2-3, the V gene TRBV28, with D uncertain. CDR1 and CDR2 (germline): MDHEN, SYDVKM. V lost 10 bases and J 6 bases, leaving 20 bases between the germline ends. The CDR3 is 14 amino acids. CDR3 protein: CATRPLSYADTQYF. CDR3 bases: TGTGCCACTAGACCCCTTTCTTATGCTGATACGCAGTATTTT.

V gene TRBV2 combines with J gene TRBJ1-5, with D perhaps TRBD1 (5 bases). CDR3 length: 15 amino acids. V gave up 2 bases and J gave up 1 base, with 9 bases separating them. Germline lookup yields CDR1 SNHLY and CDR2 FYNNEI. CDR3 DNA: TGTGCCAGCAGTGAATTAAGGGGAAGCAATCAGCCCCAGCATTTT. This translates into CASSELRGSNQPQHF.

The chain joins TRBV5-1 to TRBJ2-3, with 9 bases aligning to TRBD2. Germline values: CDR1 SGHRS, CDR2 YFSETQ. CDR3 size: 15 residues. With V trimmed by 0 bases and J by 6 bases, 5 bases remained unmatched. The CDR3 bases are TGCGCCAGCAGCTTGGAGCTGGCGGGGGGGGATACGCAGTATTTT. It specifies CASSLELAGGDTQYF. Variable domain in full (rest from reference TRBV5-1 and TRBJ2-3): KAGVTQTPRYLIKTRGQQVTLSCSPISGHRSVSWYQQTPGQGLQFLFEYFSETQRNKGNFPGRFSGRQFSNSRSEMNVSTLELGDSALYLCASSLELAGGDTQYFGPGTRLTVL.

CDR3 region: CASSPAASGSSKPYEQYF. The CDR3 nucleotides read TGTGCCAGCAGCCCAGCGGCTAGCGGGAGCAGCAAGCCCTACGAGCAGTACTTC. The chain carries TRBV7-8 and TRBJ2-7, with TRBD2 matching over 10 bases. This CDR3 comprises 18 residues. Germline CDR1 SGHVS, CDR2 FQNEAQ. Trimming took 5 bases from V and 2 from J; bases not matched to a gene: 15.

The chain recombines TRBV29-1 with TRBJ2-1, with 8 nucleotides matching TRBD2. The CDR3 is made up of 14 amino acids. Trimming removed 6 bases from V and 6 bases from J; junction bases left unmatched: 10. Germline assignment: CDR1 SQVTM and CDR2 ANQGSEA. CDR3: CSVYSGKGGNEQFF. CDR3 sequence (DNA): TGCAGCGTATATAGCGGGAAGGGGGGCAATGAGCAGTTCTTC.

This clone was seen a single time. The chain recombines TRBV11-3 with TRBJ2-4; D is possibly TRBD2 (6 bases). Germline CDR1 is SGHNT and CDR2 is YENEEA. The CDR3 runs 14 residues. The V end was cut by 5 bases, the J end by 7 bases, with 15 bases between. The CDR3 region is CASSPMIGGNIQYF. The CDR3 nucleotides read TGTGCCAGCAGCCCCATGATTGGGGGGAACATTCAGTACTTC.

This clone was picked up one time. Here the CDR3 DNA reads TGTGCCAGCAGTGAAAACGGGGGAGATACGCAGTATTTT. Translating gives CASSENGGDTQYF. The chain employs TRBV6-1 and TRBJ2-3; perhaps TRBD2 as D (6 bases). Germline assignment: CDR1 MNHNS and CDR2 SASEGT. Deletions cut 2 bases from V and 5 bases from J, with 8 bases between. The CDR3 has 13 residues.

The CDR3 region has the DNA TGTGCCAGCAGCTTAGGGGGACAGCCTCCCCGGAGCTATGGCTACACCTTC. Translating gives CASSLGGQPPRSYGYTF. V gene TRBV7-9 combines with J gene TRBJ1-2; 7 positions agree with TRBD1. After removal of 1 base from V and 4 bases from J, the junction contained 12 bases not matched to a gene. The germline gives CDR1 SEHNR, CDR2 FQNEAQ (reference sequence). The CDR3 length is 17 residues.

A single count supports this clone. This rearrangement joins TRBV12-5 to TRBJ1-4, with D maybe TRBD1 (6 bases). The germline V and J ends were trimmed by 0 bases and 6 bases, with 23 bases remaining between them. Germline CDR1 reads LGHNT; CDR2 reads FRNRAP. This CDR3 has 19 residues. CDR3 DNA: TGTGCTAGTGGTTTGGTAGGGTTGACAGGCCCGCCCTCCCATGAAAAACTGTTTTTT. Translating it yields CASGLVGLTGPPSHEKLFF.

The chain carries TRBV7-8 and TRBJ2-2; 8 bases align to TRBD1. This CDR3 has 18 residues. After removal of 7 bases from V and 3 bases from J, the junction contained 16 bases not matched to a gene. Germline V lookup: CDR1 SGHVS, CDR2 FQNEAQ. CDR3 sequence reads: CASIRPQGAVIDTGELFF. The CDR3 DNA sequence: TGTGCCAGCATCCGGCCCCAGGGGGCGGTAATAGACACCGGGGAGCTGTTTTTT.

The gene calls are TRBV10-3 and TRBJ2-7; 9 bases line up with TRBD1. Trimming took 8 bases from V and 1 from J; bases not matched to a gene: 3. CDR3 size: 13 residues. CDR1 and CDR2 from the germline V gene are ENHRY and SYGVKD. This CDR3 is CAIGDRASYEQYF. The CDR3 nucleotides read TGTGCCATCGGGGACAGGGCTTCCTACGAGCAGTACTTC.

This clone came up a few times. The rearrangement joins TRBV5-1 to TRBJ1-2, with 7 nucleotides matching TRBD1. Germline lookup yields CDR1 SGHRS and CDR2 YFSETQ. V dropped 4 bases and J dropped 4; count of bases not matched to a gene: 10. The CDR3 length is 15 residues. The CDR3: CASSQGGYQTYGYTF. In nucleotides, the CDR3 is TGCGCCAGCAGCCAGGGGGGATACCAAACCTATGGCTACACCTTC.

This rearrangement joins TRBV6-1 to TRBJ2-1; tentatively, D is TRBD2 (6 bases). Trimming cost V 5 bases and J 10 bases, with 15 bases left between them. Germline CDR1 is MNHNS and CDR2 is SASEGT. The CDR3 is 13 residues long. The CDR3 is CASSTGTLREQFF. The DNA of the CDR3 is TGTGCCAGCAGTACCGGGACTCTGAGGGAGCAGTTCTTC.

J is TRBJ2-3 and V is TRBV27; 15 bases are shared with TRBD2. This CDR3 is 17 amino acids long. The V segment lost 6 bases and the J segment 1 base; nucleotides outside the gene matches: 5. Germline CDR1 and CDR2: MNHEY and SMNVEV (reference sequence). DNA of the CDR3: TGTGCCAGCAGCTGGACTAGCGGGGGGGTAGGCACAGATACGCAGTATTTT. Protein: CASSWTSGGVGTDTQYF.

This clone was observed a few times. The genes are TRBV25-1 and TRBJ1-1; 10 positions match TRBD1. Germline V gene sequence: CDR1 MGHDK, CDR2 SYGVNS. The length of the CDR3 is 15 residues. J lost 0 bases, V lost 5 bases, and 3 bases had no gene match. In nucleotides, the CDR3 is TGTGCCAGCAGTTGGGGGACAGGGGTGAACACTGAAGCTTTCTTT. Translated: CASSWGTGVNTEAFF.

This chain connects TRBV20-1 to TRBJ2-3; unclear D gene. This CDR3 contains 11 residues. CDR1 and CDR2 from the germline V gene are DFQATT and SNEGSKA (reference sequence). Trimming cost V 7 bases and J 0 bases, with 5 bases left between them. The CDR3 reads CSGASTDTQYF. CDR3 in DNA: TGCAGTGGGGCGAGCACAGATACGCAGTATTTT.

V gene TRBV6-1 combines with J gene TRBJ1-2, with 12 bases fitting TRBD1. The germline V gene has CDR1 MNHNS and CDR2 SASEGT. V shed 7 bases, J shed 5 bases, and the junction held 8 bases outside the gene matches. This CDR3 is built from 15 residues. The CDR3 DNA reads TGTGCCAGCAAGAGGGGGACAGGGGGCTCATATGGCTACACCTTC. This sequence encodes CASKRGTGGSYGYTF.

The J gene is TRBJ1-5, the V gene TRBV7-2; D gene uncertain. There are 15 residues in the CDR3. V gave up 5 bases and J gave up 6 bases, with 17 bases separating them. CDR1 and CDR2 (germline): SGHTA, FQGNSA. CDR3 nucleotides: TGTGCCAGCAGCCGCTCTGTTGAGGGAAGTCAGCCCCAGCATTTT. This gives the protein CASSRSVEGSQPQHF.

The gene calls are TRBV5-1 and TRBJ2-5, with 10 bases that match TRBD2. In germline, CDR1 is SGHRS, CDR2 YFSETQ. V lost 2 bases, J lost 4 bases, and 5 bases stayed unmatched. The CDR3 is 15 residues long. The CDR3 bases are TGCGCCAGCAGCTTCCCTAGCGGGGGCGGAGAGACCCAGTACTTC. Its translation is CASSFPSGGGETQYF.

This chain connects TRBV29-1 to TRBJ1-1; D is undetermined. Deletions cut 3 bases from V and 6 bases from J, with 14 bases between. This CDR3 contains 13 residues. Germline V lookup: CDR1 SQVTM, CDR2 ANQGSEA. CDR3 nucleotide sequence: TGCAGCGTTGAGAGCGTTGGATCACCTGAAGCTTTCTTT. It is translated as CSVESVGSPEAFF.

The chain recombines TRBV28 with TRBJ2-7, with a possible D match to TRBD1 (6 bases). The CDR3 runs to 14 residues. Deletions cut 6 bases from V and 7 bases from J, with 19 bases between. CDR1 and CDR2 from the germline V gene are MDHEN and SYDVKM. The CDR3 bases are TGTGCCAGCAGCCCCGGGACAACCTTCCGGGAGCAGTACTTC. It translates to CASSPGTTFREQYF. The entire variable domain, with the rest obtained from reference TRBV28 and TRBJ2-7, is as follows: DVKVTQSSRYLVKRTGEKVFLECVQDMDHENMFWYRQDPGLGLRLIYFSYDVKMKEKGDIPEGYSVSREKKERFSLILESASTNQTSMYLCASSPGTTFREQYFGPGTRLTVT.